This TCR beta chain comes out of a study of long-term antiretroviral therapy in people with HIV. The authors ran the immunoSEQ assay, v3.0, at survey level. This table comes from immunoSEQ multiplex PCR, and its TCRdb copy is limited to in-frame clones, with some not included. The sample holds tens of thousands of clones, about 95% seen once. Per the germline V gene, CDR1 is SGHTA and CDR2 is FQGNSA. V dropped 0 bases and J dropped 7 bases, with 10 bases sitting between them. This CDR3 is built from 13 residues. This clonotype was obtained from a young man with HIV. J is TRBJ2-7 and V is TRBV7-2; TRBD2 might be the D (5 bases). The specimen comprised unsorted PBMCs, sampled 5.3 years after starting antiretroviral therapy. For the CDR3, the DNA is TGTGCCAGCAGCTTAGCGCCCGGGGAGGAGCAGTACTTC. Translated, it gives CASSLAPGEEQYF.